These 23 T cell receptor beta chains originate from one sample sequenced in a study of CD8 T cells in Susac syndrome. RNA amounts of roughly 0.5 to 1 ug underwent reverse transcription with random hexamers. TCRdb called the immunoSEQ multiplex PCR reads again in MiXCR, with one record for every CDR3 protein. The sample lists under 550,000 distinct CDR3 sequences, approximately 85% occurring once. Source material: CD8+ T cells from PBMCs. The receptors were gathered from a human donor with multiple sclerosis.

The rearrangement links TRBV30 to TRBJ1-2; D not certain. Germline assignment: CDR1 GTSNPN and CDR2 SVGIG (reference sequence). Trimming pared 0 bases from V and 7 bases from J, leaving 9 bases between. The CDR3 is 12 amino acids. CDR3 residues: CAWSVRSRGYTF. The DNA of the CDR3 is TGTGCCTGGAGTGTGAGGTCTCGTGGCTACACCTTC. Complete variable domain (other parts from reference TRBV30 and TRBJ1-2): SQTIHQWPATLVQPVGSPLSLECTVEGTSNPNLYWYRQAAGRGLQLLFYSVGIGQISSEVPQNLSASRPQDRQFILSSKKLLLSDSGFYLCAWSVRSRGYTFGSGTRLTVV.

The chain links TRBV6-1 to TRBJ1-1; D is ambiguous. Trimming cost V 6 bases and J 1 base, with 21 bases left between them. The CDR3 consists of 17 residues. Germline V gene sequence: CDR1 MNHNS, CDR2 SASEGT. The CDR3 sequence is CASRRRALGGGNTEAFF. The DNA of the CDR3 is TGTGCCAGCAGGAGGAGGGCCCTCGGCGGTGGGAACACTGAAGCTTTCTTT.

The chain carries TRBV27 and TRBJ1-1; D not certain. With 4 bases removed from V and 4 bases from J, the gap between germline ends came to 13 bases. CDR3 length: 14 amino acids. Germline V lookup: CDR1 MNHEY, CDR2 SMNVEV (reference sequence). Here the CDR3 DNA reads TGTGCCAGCAGTTGGCGGGCAGAGGCCACTGAAGCTTTCTTT. Its translation: CASSWRAEATEAFF.

The chain combines TRBV5-1 with TRBJ2-1; 9 bases fit TRBD1. The CDR3 runs 18 residues. Germline V gives CDR1 SGHRS, CDR2 YFSETQ. With V trimmed by 4 bases and J by 0 bases, 11 bases remained unmatched. As DNA, the CDR3 is TGCGCCAGCAGCGGACCGGGACAGGGTCCTTCCTCCTACAATGAGCAGTTCTTC. Amino acid sequence: CASSGPGQGPSSYNEQFF.

The genes are TRBV9 and TRBJ2-7, with a tentative D call TRBD1 (7 bases). Germline-derived CDR1 and CDR2 are SGDLS and YYNGEE. The CDR3 has 15 amino acids. Trimming stripped 4 bases from V and 4 bases from J, with 18 bases between. This CDR3 reads CASSPGDSLRYEQYF. The CDR3 nucleotides read TGTGCCAGCAGCCCGGGGGACAGCCTGAGGTACGAGCAGTACTTC.

This clonotype was detected once. V and J are TRBV12-3 or TRBV12-4 and TRBJ2-1; unclear D gene. This CDR3 has 16 residues. V lost 3 bases to trimming and J lost 0 bases, with 12 bases between them. Here the CDR3 reads CASSFGLSSSYNEQFF. The CDR3 nucleotides are TGTGCCAGCAGTTTCGGCCTCTCGAGCTCCTACAATGAGCAGTTCTTC.

The rearrangement joins TRBV4-2 to TRBJ2-1; perhaps TRBD2 as D (6 bases). This CDR3 comprises 13 residues. The germline V gene has CDR1 LGHNA and CDR2 YNFKEQ. Trimming shortened V by 7 bases and J by 4 bases, and 11 bases separated the two germline ends. CDR3 nucleotides: TGTGCCAGCACCACCGGACTATACAATGAGCAGTTCTTC. Its translation: CASTTGLYNEQFF.

The V and J genes are TRBV27 and TRBJ2-7, with unresolved D. The germline CDR1 and CDR2 sequences are MNHEY and SMNVEV (reference sequence). Deletions cut 2 bases from V and 2 bases from J, with 7 bases between. The CDR3 has 13 amino acids. In DNA form, the CDR3 reads TGTGCCAGCAGTTTAAGTTTTACCTACGAGCAGTACTTC. Encoded protein: CASSLSFTYEQYF.

The chain has TRBV7-6 and TRBJ2-5; 8 bases line up with TRBD1. CDR1 is SGHVS, CDR2 FNYEAQ, per germline. The CDR3 runs to 15 residues. The J segment lost 4 bases and the V segment lost 3 bases, leaving 7 bases of the junction unmatched. CDR3 residues: CASSFGQGLRETQYF. The CDR3 nucleotides read TGTGCCAGCAGCTTCGGACAGGGTTTAAGAGAGACCCAGTACTTC.

The V gene is TRBV7-9, the J gene TRBJ2-7, with D uncertain. The CDR3 spans 15 residues. V lost 5 bases, J lost 2 bases, and 16 bases lay in between. The germline V gene encodes CDR1 SEHNR and CDR2 FQNEAQ (reference sequence). The CDR3 here is CASSPDETSTYEQYF. The CDR3 coding sequence is TGTGCCAGCAGCCCGGACGAAACTTCAACCTACGAGCAGTACTTC. Full variable domain (outside the CDR3, taken from reference TRBV7-9 and TRBJ2-7): DTGVSQNPRHKITKRGQNVTFRCDPISEHNRLYWYRQTLGQGPEFLTYFQNEAQLEKSRLLSDRFSAERPKGSFSTLEIQRTEQGDSAMYLCASSPDETSTYEQYFGPGTRLTVT.

This chain joins TRBV12-3 or TRBV12-4 and TRBJ1-4; D not resolved. The CDR3 has 13 residues. The V end lost 6 bases, the J end lost 4 bases, and 9 bases lay between the germline ends. CDR3 in DNA: TGTGCCAGCAGCCCTGACATTAATGAAAAACTGTTTTTT. Amino acid sequence: CASSPDINEKLFF.

The chain links TRBV27 to TRBJ2-7; TRBD1 might be the D (6 bases). This CDR3 spans 14 amino acids. CDR1 and CDR2 (germline): MNHEY, SMNVEV (reference sequence). Between the trimmed V and J ends, which lost 2 bases and 3 bases, there was a span of 11 bases. The CDR3 DNA reads TGTGCCAGCAGTTTAAGGGGGTTGATCTACGAGCAGTACTTC. This gives the protein CASSLRGLIYEQYF.

The chain couples TRBV12-5 to TRBJ1-5; no definite D call. The V end lost 4 bases, the J end lost 11 bases, and 9 bases lay between the germline ends. Looked up from germline, CDR1 is LGHNT and CDR2 is FRNRAP. CDR3 size: 11 residues. CDR3 sequence: CASGSWWAQHF. The DNA of the CDR3 is TGTGCTAGTGGTTCCTGGTGGGCCCAGCATTTT.

The chain carries TRBV30 and TRBJ2-3; 9 positions agree with TRBD1. J lost 6 bases, V lost 3 bases, and 7 bases had no gene match. This CDR3 contains 14 residues. Germline V lookup: CDR1 GTSNPN, CDR2 SVGIG (reference sequence). In nucleotides, the CDR3 is TGTGCCTGGAGGAGGGGACAGGGTTTCGATACGCAGTATTTT. Translation gives CAWRRGQGFDTQYF.

The V and J genes are TRBV28 and TRBJ2-7; no definite D call. The germline V gene has CDR1 MDHEN and CDR2 SYDVKM. Between the trimmed V and J ends, which lost 3 bases and 5 bases, there was a span of 8 bases. This CDR3 is built from 12 residues. Here the CDR3 reads CASSFLANEQYF. The CDR3 DNA follows: TGTGCCAGCAGTTTTCTTGCGAACGAGCAGTACTTC.

The chain has TRBV27 and TRBJ2-7, with 9 bases fitting TRBD1. The CDR3 loop spans 16 amino acids. J was trimmed by 3 bases and V by 3 bases; bases with no gene match: 9. CDR1 and CDR2 from the germline V gene are MNHEY and SMNVEV (reference sequence). CDR3 amino acids: CASSFSQGAGFYEQYF. DNA for the CDR3: TGTGCCAGCAGTTTCTCACAGGGGGCAGGTTTCTACGAGCAGTACTTC.

Here the CDR3 DNA reads TGTGCCAGCAGTTACAGGGGGGAGACTGAAGCTTTCTTT. Amino acid sequence: CASSYRGETEAFF. The chain employs TRBV27 and TRBJ1-1; 8 bases are a match to TRBD1. Germline V gene sequence: CDR1 MNHEY, CDR2 SMNVEV (reference sequence). The J segment lost 5 bases and the V segment lost 4 bases, leaving 3 bases of the junction unmatched. The CDR3 contains 13 residues.

The genes are TRBV19 and TRBJ1-2, with D tentatively TRBD1 (5 bases). CDR3 size: 14 residues. With 3 bases removed from V and 6 bases from J, the gap between germline ends came to 14 bases. Germline values: CDR1 LNHDA, CDR2 SQIVND (reference sequence). CDR3 sequence (DNA): TGTGCCAGTAGTATCGAGGGGCTGGAGGATGGCTACACCTTC. The encoded protein is CASSIEGLEDGYTF.

This rearrangement joins TRBV5-1 to TRBJ2-7; TRBD2 matches at 7 bases. Trimming cost V 0 bases and J 2 bases; bases outside gene matches: 5. Germline V gives CDR1 SGHRS, CDR2 YFSETQ. The CDR3 runs 15 residues. CDR3 nucleotides: TGCGCCAGCAGCTTGGCGATAGCGGGCACCTACGAGCAGTACTTC. Residues: CASSLAIAGTYEQYF.

V is TRBV5-1 and J is TRBJ2-2; D unresolved. This CDR3 is 15 amino acids long. V lost 2 bases and J lost 6, with 14 bases in between. From germline, CDR1 is SGHRS and CDR2 YFSETQ. CDR3 DNA: TGCGCCAGCAGCTTAACCCTACTAAAATCCGGGGAGCTGTTTTTT. Amino acid sequence: CASSLTLLKSGELFF.

This clonotype has a handful of counts. The chain uses TRBV4-2 and TRBJ2-7, with 11 positions matching TRBD1. The CDR3 sequence is 16 residues long. The trim removed 0 bases at V and 3 bases at J, leaving 4 bases unmatched. Germline V gene lookup returns CDR1 LGHNA and CDR2 YNFKEQ. The CDR3 sequence is CASSQEPGQGVYEQYF. DNA for the CDR3: TGTGCCAGCAGCCAAGAACCGGGACAGGGGGTCTACGAGCAGTACTTC.

The chain joins TRBV29-1 to TRBJ1-2; 8 positions agree with TRBD1. The J segment lost 7 bases and the V segment lost 3 bases, leaving 7 bases of the junction unmatched. Looked up from germline, CDR1 is SQVTM and CDR2 is ANQGSEA. This CDR3 is built from 13 residues. The CDR3 DNA reads as TGCAGCGTTGATAACGACAGGGGCGGTGGCTACACCTTC. Residues: CSVDNDRGGGYTF.

The chain joins TRBV4-1 to TRBJ1-2; tentatively, D is TRBD1 (6 bases). Deletions cut 0 bases from V and 4 bases from J, with 12 bases between. There are 15 residues in the CDR3. Germline V gene sequence: CDR1 MGHRA, CDR2 YSYEKL. The chain's CDR3 is CASSQDMDSTYGYTF. The CDR3 region has the DNA TGCGCCAGCAGCCAAGATATGGACAGTACCTATGGCTACACCTTC.